This T cell receptor beta chain was observed in a study of blood T cell repertoires in COVID-19. From germline, CDR1 is LGHDT and CDR2 YNNKEL (reference sequence). V was clipped by 1 base and J by 1 base; unmatched bases: 6. The CDR3 sequence is 16 residues long. Under the authors' procedure: Quantification of nucleated cells was approximated via reference gene primer amplification. The protocol was immunoSEQ multiplex PCR, while the TCRdb copy is restricted to in-frame clones and leaves out a portion. D and trimming were read from the DNA, whereas the V and J calls and clone size are those reported in that table. The sample carries about 400,000 clones, 70% to 90% recorded once. Each participant's cohort was designated according to participant-reported clinical history.

Sequenced material: PBMCs or T cells enriched from blood (not recorded which). V is TRBV3-1 (or the pseudogene TRBV3-2) and J is TRBJ2-5, with 7 nucleotides matching TRBD2. The origin of this receptor is a woman aged 35 to 49 with acute COVID-19. This chain's CDR3 is CASSQAGRETQETQYF. CDR3 nucleotides: TGTGCCAGCAGCCAAGCAGGGCGGGAGACCCAAGAGACCCAGTACTTC.